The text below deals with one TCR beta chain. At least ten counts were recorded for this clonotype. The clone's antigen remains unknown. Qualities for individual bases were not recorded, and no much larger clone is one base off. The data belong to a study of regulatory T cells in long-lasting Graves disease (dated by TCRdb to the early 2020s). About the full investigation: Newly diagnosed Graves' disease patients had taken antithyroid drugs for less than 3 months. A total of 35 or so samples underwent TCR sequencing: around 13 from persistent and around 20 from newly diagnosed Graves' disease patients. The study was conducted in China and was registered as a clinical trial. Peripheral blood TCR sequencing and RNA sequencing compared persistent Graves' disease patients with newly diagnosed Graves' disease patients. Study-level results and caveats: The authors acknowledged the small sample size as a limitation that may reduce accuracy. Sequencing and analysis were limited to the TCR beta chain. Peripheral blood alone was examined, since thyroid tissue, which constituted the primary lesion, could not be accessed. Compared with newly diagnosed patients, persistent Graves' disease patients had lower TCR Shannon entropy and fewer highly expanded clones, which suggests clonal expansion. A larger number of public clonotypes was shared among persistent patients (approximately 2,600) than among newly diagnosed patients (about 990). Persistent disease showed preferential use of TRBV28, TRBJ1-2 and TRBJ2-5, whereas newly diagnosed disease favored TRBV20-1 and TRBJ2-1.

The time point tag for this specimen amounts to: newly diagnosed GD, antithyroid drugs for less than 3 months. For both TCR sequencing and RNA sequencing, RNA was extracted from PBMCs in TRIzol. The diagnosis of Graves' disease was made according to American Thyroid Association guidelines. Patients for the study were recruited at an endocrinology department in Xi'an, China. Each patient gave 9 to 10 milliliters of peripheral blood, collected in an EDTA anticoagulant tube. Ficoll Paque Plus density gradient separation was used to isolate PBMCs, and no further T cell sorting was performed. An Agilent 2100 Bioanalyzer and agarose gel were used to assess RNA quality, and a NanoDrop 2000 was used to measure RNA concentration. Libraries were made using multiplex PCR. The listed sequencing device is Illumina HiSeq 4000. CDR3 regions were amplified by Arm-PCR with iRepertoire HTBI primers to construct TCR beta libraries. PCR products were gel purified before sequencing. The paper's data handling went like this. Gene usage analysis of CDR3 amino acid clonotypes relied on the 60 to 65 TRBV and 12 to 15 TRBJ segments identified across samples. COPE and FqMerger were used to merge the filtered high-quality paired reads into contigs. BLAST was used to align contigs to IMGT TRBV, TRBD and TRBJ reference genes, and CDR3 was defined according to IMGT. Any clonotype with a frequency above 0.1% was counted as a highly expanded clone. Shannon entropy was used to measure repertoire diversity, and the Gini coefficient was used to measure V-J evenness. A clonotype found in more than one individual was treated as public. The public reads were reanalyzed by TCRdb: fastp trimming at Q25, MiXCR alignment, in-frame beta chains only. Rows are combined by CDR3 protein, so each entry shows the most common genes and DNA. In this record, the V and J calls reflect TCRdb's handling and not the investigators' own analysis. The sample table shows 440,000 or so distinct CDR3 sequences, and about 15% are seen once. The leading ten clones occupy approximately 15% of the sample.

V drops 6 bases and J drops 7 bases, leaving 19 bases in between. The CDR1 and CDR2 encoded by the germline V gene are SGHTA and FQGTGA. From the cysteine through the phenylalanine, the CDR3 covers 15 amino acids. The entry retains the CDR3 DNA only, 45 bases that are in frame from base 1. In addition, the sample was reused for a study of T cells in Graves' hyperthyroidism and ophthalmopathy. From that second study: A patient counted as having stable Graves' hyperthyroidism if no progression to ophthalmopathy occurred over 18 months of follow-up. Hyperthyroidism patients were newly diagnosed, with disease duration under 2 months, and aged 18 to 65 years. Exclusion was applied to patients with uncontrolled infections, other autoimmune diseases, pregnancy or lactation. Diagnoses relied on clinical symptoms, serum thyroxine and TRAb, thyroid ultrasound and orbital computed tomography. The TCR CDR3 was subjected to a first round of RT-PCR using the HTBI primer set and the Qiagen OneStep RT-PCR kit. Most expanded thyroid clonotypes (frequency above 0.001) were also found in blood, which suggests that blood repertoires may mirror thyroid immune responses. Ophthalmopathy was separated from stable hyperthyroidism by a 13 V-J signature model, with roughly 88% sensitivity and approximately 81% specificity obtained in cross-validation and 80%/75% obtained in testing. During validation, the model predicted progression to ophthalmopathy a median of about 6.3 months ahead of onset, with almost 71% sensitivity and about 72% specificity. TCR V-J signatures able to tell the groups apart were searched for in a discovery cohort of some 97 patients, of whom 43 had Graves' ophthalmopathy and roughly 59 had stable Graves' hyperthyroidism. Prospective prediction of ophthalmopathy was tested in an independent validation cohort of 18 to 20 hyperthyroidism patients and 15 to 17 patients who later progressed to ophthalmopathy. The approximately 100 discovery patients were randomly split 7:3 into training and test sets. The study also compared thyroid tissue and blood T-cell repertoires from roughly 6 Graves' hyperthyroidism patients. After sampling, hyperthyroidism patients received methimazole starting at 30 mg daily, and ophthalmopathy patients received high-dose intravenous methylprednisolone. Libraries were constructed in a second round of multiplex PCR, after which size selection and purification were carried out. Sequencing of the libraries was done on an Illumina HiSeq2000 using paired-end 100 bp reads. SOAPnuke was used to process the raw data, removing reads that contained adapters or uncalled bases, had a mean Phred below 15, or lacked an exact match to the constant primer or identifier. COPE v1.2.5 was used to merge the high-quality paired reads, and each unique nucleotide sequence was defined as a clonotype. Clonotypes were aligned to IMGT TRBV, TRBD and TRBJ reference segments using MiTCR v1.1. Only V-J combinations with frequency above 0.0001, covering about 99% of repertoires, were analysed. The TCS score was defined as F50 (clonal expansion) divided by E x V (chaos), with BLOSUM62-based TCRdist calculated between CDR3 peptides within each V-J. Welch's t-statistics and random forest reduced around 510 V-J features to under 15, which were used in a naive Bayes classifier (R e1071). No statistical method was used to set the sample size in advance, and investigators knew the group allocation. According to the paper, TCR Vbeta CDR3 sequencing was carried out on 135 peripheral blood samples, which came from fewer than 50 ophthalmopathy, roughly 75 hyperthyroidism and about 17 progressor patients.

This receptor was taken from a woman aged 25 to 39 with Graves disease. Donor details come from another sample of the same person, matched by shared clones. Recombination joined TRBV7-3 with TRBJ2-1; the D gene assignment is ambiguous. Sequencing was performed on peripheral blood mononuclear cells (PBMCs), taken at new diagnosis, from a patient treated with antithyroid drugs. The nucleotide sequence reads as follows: TGTGCCAGCAGTCTCACCCCGGACGGTTTTAATGAGCAGTTCTTC. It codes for CASSLTPDGFNEQFF.